This entry lists 7 T cell receptor beta chains sequenced from one sample in a study of T cells in Graves' hyperthyroidism and ophthalmopathy. TCR beta CDR3 regions were amplified from RNA transcripts. With the HTBI primer set, the TCR CDR3 went through a first round of RT-PCR. TCRdb re-called the multiplex PCR reads through MiXCR, storing one row per CDR3 protein. The sample lists some 620,000 distinct CDR3 sequences; about 17% were seen once. Sequences were obtained from blood. These receptors were obtained from a woman between 25 and 40 years old with Graves' hyperthyroidism.

On this clonotype itself: A much larger clone differs from this one at a single base, so this may be a read error. The rearrangement joins TRBV27 to TRBJ2-7; no clear D gene. The length of the CDR3 is 13 residues. Per germline, CDR1 MNHEY and CDR2 SMNVEV (reference sequence). DNA of the CDR3: TGTGTCAGCAGTTCCGGTCCCGGCTACGAGCAGTACTTC. Translating gives CVSSSGPGYEQYF.

This clonotype was counted many times. The chain has TRBV5-1 and TRBJ2-4, with D possibly being TRBD2 (5 bases). Germline loops: CDR1 SGHRS, CDR2 YFSETQ. This CDR3 has 14 residues. Trimming pared 1 base from V and 2 bases from J, leaving 7 bases between. In DNA, the CDR3 is TGCGCCAGCAGCTTGTGGGAGCCCAAAAACATTCAGTACTTC. Translating it yields CASSLWEPKNIQYF.

V and J are TRBV27 and TRBJ1-3; D gene ambiguous. The germline V gene encodes CDR1 MNHEY and CDR2 SMNVEV (reference sequence). V shed 5 bases and J shed 0 bases, with 11 bases lying between them. The CDR3 totals 15 residues. The CDR3 DNA reads TGTGCCAGCAGTCTCCGGCCCTACTCTGGAAACACCATATATTTT. This encodes CASSLRPYSGNTIYF.

V usage is TRBV7-3 and J usage is TRBJ2-1; 15 bases line up with TRBD2. Unmatched junction bases numbered 4, after V lost 3 bases and J lost 7 bases. Germline values: CDR1 SGHTA, CDR2 FQGTGA. The CDR3 spans 16 residues. The DNA of the CDR3 is TGTGCCAGCAGCTTCGCCGGGACTAGCGGGAGGAATGAGCAGTTCTTC. Its translation is CASSFAGTSGRNEQFF.

CDR3 bases: TGTGCCATCAGTGAGTTTACACGGGGAAGTGAAGCTTTCTTT. Its translation is CAISEFTRGSEAFF. The chain employs TRBV10-3 and TRBJ1-1, with no clear D. V gave up 1 base and J gave up 7 bases, with 13 bases separating them. CDR1 is ENHRY, CDR2 SYGVKD, per germline. The CDR3 totals 14 residues.

The sample holds many counts of this clonotype. The CDR3 sequence is CASSWGSDQETQYF. The DNA of the CDR3 is TGTGCCAGCAGTTGGGGCAGCGACCAAGAGACCCAGTACTTC. The chain couples TRBV6-5 to TRBJ2-5; D may be TRBD1 (5 bases). V was clipped by 4 bases and J by 0 bases, with 9 bases between them. The germline CDR1 and CDR2 sequences are MNHEY and SVGAGI. This CDR3 is 14 amino acids long.

In this sample, this clonotype turned up a few times. The V call is TRBV19, the J call TRBJ2-2; no definite D call. This CDR3 has 13 residues. V was pared by 5 bases and J by 3 bases, with 7 bases between. From germline, CDR1 is LNHDA and CDR2 SQIVND (reference sequence). In nucleotides, the CDR3 is TGTGCCAGTAGTCCAAAATACACCGGGGAGCTGTTTTTT. Amino acids: CASSPKYTGELFF.